The rows below give T cell receptor beta chains drawn from one sample of a study of OX40 agonist ivuxolimab in advanced cancers. The data were produced by immunoSEQ multiplex PCR, yet TCRdb's version contains in-frame clones alone and is incomplete. The table lists 55,000 to 95,000 clones, roughly 88% of them singletons. Here the sequenced sample was CD4+ or CD8+ T cells sorted from blood, taken in a trial of the OX40 agonist ivuxolimab. Receptor source: an adult with an advanced solid tumor such as melanoma, head and neck, liver or kidney cancer. The CDR3 runs from the conserved cysteine through the conserved F or W. Each record gives: J gene, V gene, D gene, clone size, CDR3 protein, CDR3 DNA. A D gene is named only where the DNA matches it firmly. Clone size is stated in some rows and not others, as once, few, many or a class when expanded.

TRBJ2-1	TRBV18	NA	NA	CASSGVLSSYNEQFF	TGTGCCAGCTCAGGGGTCCTAAGCTCCTACAATGAGCAGTTCTTC
TRBJ2-3	TRBV19	NA	once	CASSIVPDTQYF	TGTGCCAGTAGTATCGTCCCAGATACGCAGTATTTT
TRBJ1-4	TRBV10-3	NA	NA	CAISESSGGANEKLFF	TGTGCCATCAGTGAGTCAAGCGGGGGCGCGAATGAAAAACTGTTTTTT
TRBJ2-3	TRBV7-2	NA	once	CASSNRDGTDTQYF	TGTGCCAGCAGCAACCGGGACGGCACAGATACGCAGTATTTT
TRBJ1-4	TRBV18	TRBD1	NA	CASSQNRGNEKLFF	TGTGCCAGCTCCCAGAACAGGGGAAATGAAAAACTGTTTTTT
TRBJ1-2	TRBV6-1	NA	NA	CALRPQGNYGYTF	TGTGCCTTACGCCCACAGGGCAACTATGGCTACACCTTC
TRBJ2-1	TRBV5-1	TRBD1	NA	CASSLAGQGFNEQFF	TGCGCCAGCAGCTTGGCAGGACAGGGTTTCAATGAGCAGTTCTTC
TRBJ2-2	TRBV11-2	NA	NA	CASSLPQGSGELFF	TGTGCCAGCAGCTTGCCCCAGGGTTCCGGGGAGCTGTTTTTT
TRBJ2-3	TRBV5-1	NA	once	CTPRAVLGDTQYF	TGCACCCCCCGGGCCGTATTAGGAGATACGCAGTATTTT
TRBJ1-4	TRBV25-1	TRBD1	few	CASSEYRPLQGKGEKLFF	TGTGCCAGCAGTGAATATCGTCCCCTACAGGGGAAGGGTGAAAAACTGTTTTTT
TRBJ2-3	TRBV15	TRBD1	NA	CATTPGQGGADTQYF	TGTGCCACCACGCCGGGACAGGGGGGAGCAGATACGCAGTATTTT
TRBJ1-1	TRBV29-1	TRBD1	once	CSVESTGVTEAFF	TGCAGCGTTGAAAGTACAGGGGTCACTGAAGCTTTCTTT
TRBJ2-7	TRBV2	NA	NA	CASRPPAGSSYEQYF	TGTGCCAGCAGGCCCCCGGCAGGCAGCTCCTACGAGCAGTACTTC
TRBJ1-2	TRBV7-3	NA	NA	CASSLTGGGVRYGYTF	TGTGCCAGCAGCTTAACCGGGGGCGGCGTTCGCTATGGCTACACCTTC
TRBJ1-5	TRBV6-1	TRBD1	NA	CASSRQGLPGQPQHF	TGTGCCAGCAGTCGACAGGGCCTCCCGGGGCAGCCCCAGCATTTT
TRBJ2-3	TRBV7-9	NA	NA	CASSFGPGADTQYF	TGTGCCAGCAGCTTCGGACCAGGGGCAGATACGCAGTATTTT
TRBJ2-7	TRBV5-5	TRBD1	NA	CASSSTGFEPNYEQYF	TGTGCCAGCAGCTCGACAGGGTTCGAACCGAACTACGAGCAGTACTTC
TRBJ1-2	TRBV5-4	NA	once	CASSLAADPTTNYGYTF	TGTGCCAGCAGCTTGGCGGCGGACCCCACTACTAACTATGGCTACACCTTC
TRBJ1-3	TRBV2	NA	once	CASSQRQVAGNTIYF	TGTGCCAGCAGCCAGCGACAGGTTGCTGGAAACACCATATATTTT
TRBJ1-6	TRBV6-5	NA	NA	CASSYSGRYNSPLHF	TGTGCCAGCAGTTACTCAGGCCGCTATAATTCACCCCTCCACTTT
TRBJ2-1	TRBV11-2	TRBD2	NA	CASSLDYKLAGGNEQFF	TGTGCCAGCAGCTTAGATTATAAGCTAGCGGGAGGTAATGAGCAGTTCTTC
TRBJ2-2	TRBV28	TRBD2	NA	CASSSTGTSGYTGELFF	TGTGCCAGCAGTTCCACCGGGACTAGCGGCTACACCGGGGAGCTGTTTTTT
TRBJ2-2	TRBV5-1	NA	once	CASSLSQVYTGELFF	TGCGCCAGCAGCTTGTCTCAGGTGTACACCGGGGAGCTGTTTTTT
TRBJ1-1	TRBV5-1	TRBD1	NA	CASSGTGDMNTEAFF	TGCGCCAGCAGCGGAACAGGGGATATGAACACTGAAGCTTTCTTT
TRBJ2-1	TRBV11-3	NA	NA	CASSLGLSNSYNEQFF	TGTGCCAGCAGCCTTGGACTATCGAACTCCTACAATGAGCAGTTCTTC
TRBJ2-5	TRBV5-1	NA	NA	CASSLSDSQETQYF	TGCGCCAGCAGCTTGTCTGACAGCCAAGAGACCCAGTACTTC
TRBJ2-5	TRBV7-8	NA	NA	CASSTTPGAGETQYF	TGTGCCAGCAGCACAACCCCGGGAGCCGGTGAGACCCAGTACTTC
TRBJ2-3	TRBV11-2	NA	few	CASSLDGGPQDTQYF	TGTGCCAGCAGCTTAGATGGAGGGCCCCAGGATACGCAGTATTTT
TRBJ2-3	TRBV5-1	NA	NA	CASSLSAVGSTDTQYF	TGCGCCAGCAGCTTGAGTGCGGTGGGATCCACAGATACGCAGTATTTT
TRBJ1-1	TRBV6-1	TRBD1	once	CASSETGGFTEAFF	TGTGCCAGCAGTGAGACAGGGGGCTTCACTGAAGCTTTCTTT
TRBJ1-2	TRBV30	TRBD1	NA	CAWRWQGARGYTF	TGTGCCTGGAGGTGGCAGGGGGCGCGAGGCTACACCTTC
TRBJ2-5	TRBV28	NA	NA	CASSRPGRLSETQYF	TGTGCCAGCAGCCGACCGGGCCGCCTATCGGAGACCCAGTACTTC
TRBJ1-1	TRBV19	TRBD1	NA	CASSITLQGLNTEAFF	TGTGCCAGTAGTATCACCCTACAGGGGTTGAACACTGAAGCTTTCTTT
TRBJ2-1	TRBV7-3	TRBD1	NA	CASSADRVYNEQFF	TGTGCCAGCAGCGCTGACAGGGTCTACAATGAGCAGTTCTTC
TRBJ1-1	TRBV5-4	TRBD1	NA	CASSYAQGAATGLREAFF	TGTGCCAGCAGCTACGCGCAGGGGGCCGCAACGGGGCTAAGAGAAGCTTTCTTT
TRBJ1-1	TRBV7-2	NA	NA	CASRQTWGGTEAFF	TGTGCCAGCAGGCAAACATGGGGAGGCACTGAAGCTTTCTTT
TRBJ2-6	TRBV4-2	NA	NA	CASSQDVGAGANVLTF	TGTGCCAGCAGCCAAGATGTCGGGGCTGGGGCCAACGTCCTGACTTTC
TRBJ2-5	TRBV5-4	NA	NA	CASSLPHTQETQYF	TGTGCCAGCAGCTTGCCCCACACCCAAGAGACCCAGTACTTC
TRBJ1-2	TRBV2	NA	NA	CASSDTAAAYGYTF	TGTGCCAGCAGTGACACTGCGGCAGCGTATGGCTACACCTTC
TRBJ2-7	TRBV5-8	TRBD1	NA	CASSFGQGASYEQYF	TGTGCCAGCAGCTTTGGACAGGGGGCGTCCTACGAGCAGTACTTC
TRBJ2-1	TRBV10-3	NA	NA	CAISESNQGRDEQFF	TGTGCCATCAGTGAGTCGAATCAGGGTCGGGATGAGCAGTTCTTC
TRBJ2-7	TRBV11-3	TRBD1	NA	CASSYPSGTGKEQYF	TGTGCCAGCAGCTACCCTTCCGGGACAGGGAAAGAGCAGTACTTC
TRBJ2-7	TRBV23-1	NA	NA	CASSQSTQGEYEQYF	TGCGCCAGCAGTCAATCTACCCAGGGAGAGTACGAGCAGTACTTC
TRBJ2-7	TRBV6-5	NA	medium-sized	CASYRANSYEQYF	TGTGCCAGTTACAGGGCCAATTCCTACGAGCAGTACTTC
TRBJ1-2	TRBV19	NA	few	CASSIDGYGYTF	TGTGCCAGTAGTATAGATGGGTATGGCTACACCTTC
TRBJ1-3	TRBV6-6	NA	NA	CASSLGGNTIYF	TGTGCCAGCAGCCTGGGTGGAAACACCATATATTTT
TRBJ2-7	TRBV7-9	NA	NA	CASPVSGRYF	TGTGCCAGCCCAGTATCTGGCAGGTACTTC
TRBJ1-1	TRBV6-1	NA	NA	CASSETVNTEAFF	TGTGCCAGCAGTGAGACAGTGAACACTGAAGCTTTCTTT